This T cell receptor (beta chain) appears in the sequencing data of a study of human T cells and chemical hapten exposure. Overall study findings and caveats: There was no change with DPC sensitization in TCRs above 1 in 1000 frequency.

The time point was: pre-sensitization, week 0. Treatment specified: therapeutic diphenylcyclopropenone sensitization with weekly scalp DPC. Ten or more counts support this clonotype. Antigen unknown. Unique molecular identifiers were linked by the library to individual cDNA molecules. TCRdb reprocessed the RACE reads via MiXCR and lists one record per CDR3 protein. The profile covers 55,000 to 75,000 distinct CDR3 sequences, with about 6.7% appearing a single time and around 1.6% taken by the ten largest. This CDR3 has 15 amino acids. Trimming pared 2 bases from V and 2 bases from J, leaving 10 bases between. Germline CDR1 is SGHAT and CDR2 is FQNNGV.

Material: whole blood, obtained in connection with sensitization to the hapten diphenylcyclopropenone (DPC). This TCR was recovered from a woman aged 30 to 39 with alopecia areata. Some clones in this sample may be carry-over from other donors' samples. The chain has TRBV11-2 and TRBJ2-1; D could derive from TRBD1 or TRBD2 (5 bases each). The CDR3 DNA follows: TGTGCCAGCAGCTTATATCGAGGGGCCTACAATGAGCAGTTCTTC. This sequence encodes CASSLYRGAYNEQFF.